The source of this T cell receptor beta chain is a study of siplizumab effects on memory and regulatory T cells. Overall study findings and caveats: Naive T cells appeared more varied than memory cells and looked like key alloresponse contributors.

This clone was detected only once. Its antigen is not known. Germline lookup yields CDR1 GTSNPN and CDR2 SVGIG (reference sequence). This CDR3 is built from 14 residues. V gave up 0 bases and J gave up 5 bases, with 11 bases separating them. Sequencing used immunoSEQ multiplex PCR; TCRdb keeps in-frame clones, though not all of them. The data show 55,000 to 70,000 clones, 85% to 95% seen once. Sequenced material: CD8+ T cells sorted from blood. The chain links TRBV30 to TRBJ2-1, with TRBD2 as a possible D gene (5 bases). The source is a human donor in good health. This CDR3 is CAWSVPAAHNEQFF. In DNA form, the CDR3 reads TGTGCCTGGAGTGTACCAGCGGCCCACAATGAGCAGTTCTTC.